A selection of T cell receptor beta chains follows, all from one sample in a study of neoadjuvant anti-PD-1 for oral cavity cancer. Clones were read by immunoSEQ multiplex PCR, and TCRdb kept only the in-frame ones, dropping some. Of about 14,000 clones in the sample, over 65% were seen once. Sequences were derived from PBMCs, sampled before nivolumab (anti-PD-1) treatment. The receptors come from a person aged 40 to 85 with oral cavity squamous cell carcinoma. The CDR3 runs from the conserved cysteine through the conserved F or W. The D gene is left open where the match is weak. Size is omitted from some rows. Given values are once, few, many or a class for expanded clones.

j_call	clone_size	d_call	v_call	cdr3_aa	cdr3_nt
TRBJ2-7	.	.	TRBV28	CASRSEAGTYEQYF	TGTGCCAGCAGGTCCGAGGCGGGCACCTACGAGCAGTACTTC
TRBJ2-1	.	.	TRBV7-9	CASSLSQLFNEQFF	TGTGCCAGCAGCTTAAGTCAGCTATTCAATGAGCAGTTCTTC
TRBJ1-4	.	.	TRBV6-6	CASRRPRGTTNEKLFF	TGTGCCAGCAGACGACCCCGGGGGACAACTAATGAAAAACTGTTTTTT
TRBJ2-6	.	.	TRBV7-2	CASSSQQSGANVLTF	TGTGCCAGCAGCTCCCAACAATCTGGGGCCAACGTCCTGACTTTC
TRBJ1-6	.	TRBD1	TRBV6-5	CASSVRQGNSPLHF	TGTGCCAGCAGTGTCAGACAGGGGAATTCACCCCTCCACTTT
TRBJ2-7	few	TRBD2	TRBV4-1	CASSQVRLAGLYEQYF	TGCGCCAGCAGCCAAGTGAGACTAGCGGGGCTCTACGAGCAGTACTTC
TRBJ1-1	once	TRBD1	TRBV5-1	CASSTGQGLNTEAFF	TGCGCCAGCAGCACTGGACAGGGCTTGAACACTGAAGCTTTCTTT
TRBJ2-7	.	TRBD1	TRBV11-3	CASSSGTGSAEQYF	TGTGCCAGCAGCTCCGGGACAGGGTCGGCCGAGCAGTACTTC
TRBJ2-5	.	.	TRBV5-8	CASSPPGRDKKVTQYF	TGTGCCAGCAGCCCCCCCGGCCGGGATAAGAAGGTGACCCAGTACTTC
TRBJ2-2	.	.	TRBV7-9	CASGIQIANTGELFF	TGTGCCAGCGGAATACAGATAGCGAACACCGGGGAGCTGTTTTTT
TRBJ1-5	.	.	TRBV4-1	CASSQEGQHYSNQPQHF	TGCGCCAGCAGCCAAGAAGGACAGCACTATAGCAATCAGCCCCAGCATTTT
TRBJ2-5	.	.	TRBV7-2	CASSVLPQETQYF	TGTGCCAGCAGCGTGCTTCCTCAAGAGACCCAGTACTTC
TRBJ1-5	once	.	TRBV19	CASSASVNQPQHF	TGTGCCAGTTCCGCCTCGGTCAATCAGCCCCAGCATTTT
TRBJ1-2	.	.	TRBV20-1	CSGETNYGWTF	TGCAGCGGGGAGACTAACTATGGCTGGACCTTC
TRBJ2-7	few	TRBD2	TRBV28	CASREAGGSYEQYF	TGTGCCAGCAGGGAAGCGGGAGGCTCCTACGAGCAGTACTTC
TRBJ1-5	once	.	TRBV4-1	CASSQGDGNQPQHF	TGCGCCAGCAGCCAAGGGGACGGGAATCAGCCCCAGCATTTT
TRBJ2-4	.	TRBD1	TRBV6-5	CASSRTGVNIQYF	TGTGCCAGCAGTCGGACAGGGGTGAACATTCAGTACTTC
TRBJ2-1	.	.	TRBV6-6	CASSVTGNEQFF	TGTGCCAGCAGTGTCACAGGGAATGAGCAGTTCTTC
TRBJ2-6	.	.	TRBV7-8	CASSPSSGANVLTF	TGTGCCAGCAGCCCGAGCTCTGGGGCCAACGTCCTGACTTTC
TRBJ2-1	.	.	TRBV30	CACNLLQGGEQFF	TGTGCCTGTAACCTCTTACAGGGCGGTGAGCAGTTCTTC
TRBJ1-4	once	.	TRBV5-1	CASSLAQGAAEKLFF	TGCGCCAGCAGCTTGGCCCAGGGTGCGGCTGAAAAACTGTTTTTT
TRBJ2-7	.	.	TRBV2	CASSESVAALYEQYF	TGTGCCAGCAGTGAAAGCGTAGCGGCCCTCTACGAGCAGTACTTC
TRBJ1-2	.	.	TRBV7-2	CASSSYMGGYTF	TGTGCCAGCAGCTCCTATATGGGGGGCTACACCTTC
TRBJ2-3	few	.	TRBV19	CASSPLGASTDTQYF	TGTGCCAGTTCCCCCCTCGGAGCTAGCACAGATACGCAGTATTTT
TRBJ1-2	few	TRBD1	TRBV9	CASSPKGAGNVGYTF	TGTGCCAGCAGCCCAAAGGGGGCAGGAAATGTTGGCTACACCTTC
TRBJ1-4	.	.	TRBV7-2	CASSLIRGSVATNEKLFF	TGTGCCAGCAGCTTAATTCGTGGCTCCGTTGCAACTAATGAAAAACTGTTTTTT
TRBJ1-4	.	.	TRBV5-1	CASSFSVGTNEKLFF	TGCGCCAGCAGCTTCTCTGTTGGAACTAATGAAAAACTGTTTTTT
TRBJ1-1	.	.	TRBV2	CASRQQTEAFF	TGTGCCAGCAGACAACAAACTGAAGCTTTCTTT
TRBJ2-1	.	.	TRBV5-1	CASSLDLSREQFF	TGCGCCAGCAGCTTGGATCTCTCCCGTGAGCAGTTCTTC
TRBJ1-6	.	.	TRBV14	CASRQELPGSPLHF	TGTGCCAGCAGACAAGAGTTGCCCGGATCACCCCTCCACTTT
TRBJ1-2	.	TRBD1	TRBV10-3	CAISEDRDYGYTF	TGTGCCATCAGTGAGGACAGGGACTATGGCTACACCTTC
TRBJ1-2	.	.	TRBV6-1	CASSGQGLSYGYTF	TGTGCCAGCAGTGGCCAGGGGTTGAGCTATGGCTACACCTTC
TRBJ1-5	.	.	TRBV7-8	CASSSSRVINQPQHF	TGTGCCAGCAGCTCCAGCCGGGTTATCAATCAGCCCCAGCATTTT
TRBJ2-1	.	.	TRBV6-5	CASSSPLTRSYNEQFF	TGTGCCAGCAGTTCCCCCTTGACACGATCTTACAATGAGCAGTTCTTC
TRBJ2-7	.	TRBD2	TRBV28	CASGGGPSYEQYF	TGTGCCAGCGGGGGGGGACCCTCCTACGAGCAGTACTTC
TRBJ2-3	.	TRBD2	TRBV7-2	CASSLIFQLAESTDTQYF	TGTGCCAGCAGCTTAATTTTTCAACTAGCGGAGAGCACAGATACGCAGTATTTT
TRBJ2-1	.	.	TRBV5-1	CASSLEASSNEQFF	TGCGCCAGCAGCTTGGAAGCTAGCTCCAATGAGCAGTTCTTC
TRBJ1-1	.	.	TRBV5-1	CASSLDLDSFGTEAFF	TGCGCCAGCAGCTTGGACCTGGACAGTTTCGGGACTGAAGCTTTCTTT
TRBJ2-7	.	.	TRBV28	CASSFRGGKQYF	TGTGCCAGCAGTTTTAGGGGGGGGAAGCAGTACTTC
TRBJ2-3	once	.	TRBV7-3	CASSLTGGTDTQYF	TGTGCCAGCAGCTTAACAGGGGGCACAGATACGCAGTATTTT
TRBJ1-1	.	.	TRBV30	CAWSGFGAGETEAFF	TGTGCCTGGAGTGGGTTCGGGGCGGGGGAGACTGAAGCTTTCTTT
TRBJ2-7	.	TRBD1	TRBV27	CASSVGTEAYEQYF	TGTGCCAGCAGTGTCGGGACAGAAGCCTACGAGCAGTACTTC
TRBJ2-7	.	.	TRBV7-8	CASSLAISGGGTYEQYF	TGTGCCAGCAGCTTAGCGATTTCTGGGGGAGGCACATACGAGCAGTACTTC
TRBJ1-1	.	TRBD1	TRBV12-5	CASARGGGIAEAFF	TGTGCTAGTGCCCGGGGAGGGGGCATCGCTGAAGCTTTCTTT
TRBJ2-7	.	.	TRBV28	CASRVPTDAYEQYF	TGTGCCTCAAGAGTTCCGACTGACGCCTACGAGCAGTACTTC
TRBJ2-5	few	TRBD2	TRBV2	CASSQGLAGAETQYF	TGTGCCAGCAGTCAGGGACTAGCGGGAGCAGAGACCCAGTACTTC
TRBJ2-2	.	.	TRBV11-2	CASSLRQTGELFF	TGTGCCAGCAGCCTAAGGCAGACCGGGGAGCTGTTTTTT
TRBJ2-6	.	TRBD1	TRBV27	CASSRGQGMPGANVLTF	TGTGCCAGCAGCAGGGGACAGGGGATGCCTGGGGCCAACGTCCTGACTTTC
TRBJ2-4	.	.	TRBV7-3	CASSLTSGNIQYF	TGTGCCAGCAGCTTAACTTCGGGGAACATTCAGTACTTC
TRBJ1-1	.	TRBD1	TRBV27	CASSLTGAWTEAFF	TGTGCCAGCAGTTTGACAGGGGCGTGGACTGAAGCTTTCTTT
TRBJ1-5	.	.	TRBV7-8	CASSLAGSLGNQPQHF	TGTGCCAGCAGCTTAGCCGGGAGTTTGGGCAATCAGCCCCAGCATTTT
TRBJ2-3	.	TRBD1	TRBV7-9	CASSQDRGRPTDTQYF	TGTGCCAGCAGCCAAGACAGGGGGCGCCCCACAGATACGCAGTATTTT
TRBJ2-7	.	.	TRBV5-5	CASSYGGIPYEQYF	TGTGCCAGCAGTTACGGGGGAATTCCCTACGAGCAGTACTTC
TRBJ2-2	.	.	TRBV11-3	CASSSIHENTGELFF	TGTGCCAGCAGCTCAATACACGAGAACACCGGGGAGCTGTTTTTT
TRBJ2-3	.	TRBD2	TRBV11-1	CASRELAGADTQYF	TGTGCCAGCAGAGAACTAGCGGGGGCCGATACGCAGTATTTT
TRBJ2-1	.	TRBD2	TRBV5-1	CASSLESGNYNEQFF	TGCGCCAGCAGCTTGGAAAGCGGGAACTACAATGAGCAGTTCTTC
TRBJ2-1	once	.	TRBV11-3	CASRRTGGEQFF	TGTGCCAGCAGAAGAACAGGAGGGGAGCAGTTCTTC
TRBJ2-7	.	.	TRBV19	CASSGDRNYEQYF	TGTGCCAGTAGTGGCGACAGGAACTACGAGCAGTACTTC
TRBJ2-1	few	.	TRBV2	CASSSLGDEQFF	TGTGCCAGCAGCTCCCTCGGGGATGAGCAGTTCTTC